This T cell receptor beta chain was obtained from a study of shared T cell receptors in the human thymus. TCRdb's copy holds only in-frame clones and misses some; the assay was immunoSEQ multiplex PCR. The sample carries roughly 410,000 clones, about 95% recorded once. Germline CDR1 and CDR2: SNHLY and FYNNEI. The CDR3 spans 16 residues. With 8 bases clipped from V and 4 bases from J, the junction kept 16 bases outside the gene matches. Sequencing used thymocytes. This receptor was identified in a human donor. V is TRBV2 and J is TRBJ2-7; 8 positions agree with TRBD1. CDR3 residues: CASESSVQGARYEQYF. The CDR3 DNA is TGTGCCAGCGAGAGTTCGGTGCAGGGGGCTAGATACGAGCAGTACTTC.